These T cell receptor beta chains were read from a single sample in a study of CD8+CD57+ T cells in acquired aplastic anemia. Each CDR3 protein gets one entry after TCRdb re-called the reads with MiXCR. The table lists about 98,000 distinct CDR3 sequences, 65% to 70% of them singletons. The sample consisted of sorted CD4+, CD8+, or CD8+CD57+ T cells (not recorded which) from PBMCs. Receptor source: a human donor with aplastic anemia. CDR3s include the opening cysteine and the closing phenylalanine or tryptophan. Fields, in order: clone size, J gene, D gene, V gene, CDR3 DNA, CDR3 protein. A D gene is named only where the DNA matches it firmly. Expanded clones are given a class, and other clones once, few, many or no size at all.

.,TRBJ2-5,.,TRBV15,TGTGCCACCAGCAGAGATCAGGCAGCCAAACAAGAGACCCAGTACTTC,CATSRDQAAKQETQYF
.,TRBJ2-7,.,TRBV20-1,TGCAGTGGGACGTTAGCGGTCGAGCAGTACTTC,CSGTLAVEQYF
few,TRBJ2-7,TRBD2,TRBV10-3,TGTGCCATCAAACCAGGGACTAGCGGGTACTCCTACGAGCAGTACTTC,CAIKPGTSGYSYEQYF
few,TRBJ2-3,.,TRBV24-1,TGTGCCACCAGTGGGAGAGATACGCAGTATTTT,CATSGRDTQYF
.,TRBJ2-7,.,TRBV20-1,TGCAGTGCCTTGCCCCTAGTCAACAGTCCTACCTACGAGCAGTACTTC,CSALPLVNSPTYEQYF
.,TRBJ2-1,.,TRBV3-1,TGTGCCAGCAGCCCGGGGGATGATGAGCAGTTCTTC,CASSPGDDEQFF
.,TRBJ1-5,.,TRBV2,TGTGCCAGCAGTGAAGGGGTGCAAGGGCAGCCCCAGCATTTT,CASSEGVQGQPQHF
.,TRBJ2-7,.,TRBV20-1,TGCAGTGCTAGTCTCCAACAATCCTACAAGCAGTACTTC,CSASLQQSYKQYF
many,TRBJ2-7,.,TRBV2,TGTGCCAGCAGCGGGACTCCTAATGATTACTACGAGCAGTACTTC,CASSGTPNDYYEQYF
.,TRBJ2-5,.,TRBV24-1,TGTGCCACCAGTCGACAGGGACTAGAGACCCAGTACTTC,CATSRQGLETQYF
few,TRBJ2-7,.,TRBV5-6,TGTGCCAGCAGCCCCGGACGGCCCGTTTTCGCCGAGCAGTACTTC,CASSPGRPVFAEQYF
once,TRBJ2-7,.,TRBV7-2,TGTGCCAGCAGCCCAACTATCTACGAGCAGTACTTC,CASSPTIYEQYF
.,TRBJ1-2,TRBD1,TRBV19,TGTGCCAGTAGTACCGGGACAGGGGGCAACTATGGCTACACCTTC,CASSTGTGGNYGYTF
.,TRBJ2-5,.,TRBV25-1,TGTGCCAGCAGTGAACGGGGGTTCGGGGGGACCCAGTACTTC,CASSERGFGGTQYF
many,TRBJ1-2,.,TRBV2,TGTGCCAGCAGTCAAACGGACGAAACGACTAACTATGGCTACACCTTC,CASSQTDETTNYGYTF
.,TRBJ2-7,.,TRBV9,TGTGCCAGCAGCGTAGAGCCGGGTTCGGACTTC,CASSVEPGSDF
.,TRBJ2-5,.,TRBV19,TGTGCCAGTAGGGGGGAATGGACCTTAGGGACCCAGTACTTC,CASRGEWTLGTQYF
.,TRBJ2-7,.,TRBV12-3/TRBV12-4,TGTGCCAGCAGTACCAATAACTACGAGCAGTACTTC,CASSTNNYEQYF
few,TRBJ2-5,TRBD2,TRBV15,TGTGCCACCAGCAGGGGTTGGCAGCGGGGGGGCCAAGAGACCCAGTACTTC,CATSRGWQRGGQETQYF
many,TRBJ2-7,TRBD1,TRBV7-9,TGTGCCAGCAGCTTAGCGGGTCGGGACAGTGTTAGCTCCTACGAGCAGTACTTC,CASSLAGRDSVSSYEQYF
.,TRBJ2-7,.,TRBV20-1,TGCAGTGCTAGAGAGGTCCACTCCTACGAGCAGTACTTC,CSAREVHSYEQYF
.,TRBJ2-5,TRBD1,TRBV5-1,TGCGCCAGCAGCCGCGCAGCGACAGGGGGCATCGAGACCCAGTACTTC,CASSRAATGGIETQYF
.,TRBJ2-7,TRBD1,TRBV24-1,TGTGCCACCAGTGACCCGACAGGGGACGAGCAGTACTTC,CATSDPTGDEQYF
.,TRBJ1-3,.,TRBV2,TGTGCCAGCAGTGCAGGGAACACCATATATTTT,CASSAGNTIYF
many,TRBJ2-5,TRBD2,TRBV11-1,TGTGCCAGCAGCTTAGGACTAGCGGGGGCCTACCAAGAGACCCAGTACTTC,CASSLGLAGAYQETQYF
.,TRBJ1-4,.,TRBV19,TGTGCCCCCGGGGGCAGGGAAAAGAACCCAACTAATGAAAAACTGTTTTTT,CAPGGREKNPTNEKLFF
.,TRBJ1-1,.,TRBV7-9,TGTGCCAGCAGCCCAGGGACGGAGAACACTGAAGCTTTCTTT,CASSPGTENTEAFF
.,TRBJ1-2,.,TRBV20-1,TGCAGTGCGTCCCCATGTTGGGGCTACACCTTC,CSASPCWGYTF
many,TRBJ2-2,TRBD2,TRBV7-3,TGTGCCAGCAGCCCATTTGGTAGCGGGGGGGCTAGCACCGGGGAGCTGTTTTTT,CASSPFGSGGASTGELFF
few,TRBJ1-6,.,TRBV2,TGTGCCAGCAGTGATGGCAGGGTGAATAATTCACCCCTCCACTTT,CASSDGRVNNSPLHF
many,TRBJ2-1,TRBD1,TRBV19,TGTGCCAGTAAAACAGGGATTAGGGACAGGAATGAGCAGTTCTTC,CASKTGIRDRNEQFF
.,TRBJ2-1,TRBD1,TRBV10-3,TGTGCCATCATGGACAGGGTGGGCAATGAGCAGTTCTTC,CAIMDRVGNEQFF
.,TRBJ1-1,.,TRBV6-1,TGTGCCAGCATCAAGGAAACAGAAGCTTTCTTT,CASIKETEAFF
many,TRBJ1-4,.,TRBV2,TGTGCCAGCAGTGAATTAGGGGAAAAACTGTTTTTT,CASSELGEKLFF
.,TRBJ2-3,.,TRBV11-2,TGTGCCAGCAGCTTAGATCGGGCTAGCGTTGATGCGCAGTATTTT,CASSLDRASVDAQYF
.,TRBJ2-3,TRBD2,TRBV10-2,TGCGCCAGCACCCTACTAGCGGGGAGCACAGATACGCAGTATTTT,CASTLLAGSTDTQYF
.,TRBJ2-7,TRBD2,TRBV10-3,TGTGCCATCAGTGCGCGGGAGGGCTTCGAAGAGCAGTACTTC,CAISAREGFEEQYF
.,TRBJ2-3,TRBD2,TRBV11-1,TGTGCCAGCAGCTTCCAACGGGGACTAGCGGGAACAGATACGCAGTATTTT,CASSFQRGLAGTDTQYF
.,TRBJ2-5,.,TRBV12-3/TRBV12-4,TGTGCCAGCAGTGCAACGAGTGAGACCCAGTACTTC,CASSATSETQYF
.,TRBJ1-6,TRBD1,TRBV19,TGTGCCAGTAGTATGGGACAGGGTTATAATTCACCCCTCCACTTT,CASSMGQGYNSPLHF
.,TRBJ1-6,.,TRBV20-1,TGCAGTGCCAGTCTAGGGGGGGGAAATTCACCCCTCCACTTT,CSASLGGGNSPLHF
few,TRBJ1-4,.,TRBV25-1,TGTGCCAGCAGTGAATCATGGGCAGGGGCAGCGGAAAAACTGTTTTTT,CASSESWAGAAEKLFF
few,TRBJ1-2,TRBD1,TRBV20-1,TGCAGTGCTGGACAGGCTAACTATGGCTACACCTTC,CSAGQANYGYTF
.,TRBJ1-1,.,TRBV10-3,TGTGCCATCAGGCAGGGCCGTACTGAAGCTTTCTTT,CAIRQGRTEAFF
.,TRBJ1-1,.,TRBV19,TGTGCCAGTATCGAGGGGAACACTGAAGCTTTCTTT,CASIEGNTEAFF
.,TRBJ1-6,.,TRBV7-3,TGTGCCAGCAGCTTATTCGGATATAATTCACCCCTCCACTTT,CASSLFGYNSPLHF
.,TRBJ2-1,TRBD2,TRBV29-1,TGCAGCGTTGAAGAAGCTAGCGGGGAGCAGTTCTTC,CSVEEASGEQFF
.,TRBJ2-6,.,TRBV10-3,TGTGCCATCAGACGCACAGGGCCCGGGGCCAACGTCCTGACTTTC,CAIRRTGPGANVLTF
.,TRBJ2-3,TRBD2,TRBV20-1,TGCAGTGCCAGACTAGCGGGGGGCACAGATACGCAGTATTTT,CSARLAGGTDTQYF
.,TRBJ2-1,.,TRBV24-1,TGTGCCACCAGCGCCTCAACTAGCCCATACAATGAGCAGTCCTTC,CATSASTSPYNEQSF
.,TRBJ2-7,.,TRBV20-1,TGCAGTGCTGCGGGACAGACCTACGAGCAGTACTTC,CSAAGQTYEQYF
.,TRBJ2-7,TRBD1,TRBV25-1,TGTGCCAGCCTGGACAGGGAAACCTACGAGCAGTACTTC,CASLDRETYEQYF